This entry concerns a single T cell receptor (beta chain). The sample belongs to a study of blood T cell repertoires in COVID-19. About the research overall: The study drew acute and convalescent COVID-19 samples from the United States, Italy and Spain. T cells, B-cell-depleted T cells, or PBMCs supplied cDNA or gDNA.

Per the original methods: Reference gene primers were amplified, and this amplification served to estimate nucleated cell counts. The assay was immunoSEQ multiplex PCR, and TCRdb's table has in-frame clones only and misses some. That table is the source of V, J and clone size, and D and trimming were worked out from the DNA. Found here are approximately 70,000 clones, around nine tenths of them singletons; the top ten hold less than 6.5%. This receptor was obtained from a woman in her late teens or twenties with acute or convalescent COVID-19. Material for sequencing was peripheral blood.

The CDR3 loop reads CASRTGSSTDTQYF. The CDR3 region has the DNA TGTGCCAGTCGGACAGGGTCTAGCACAGATACGCAGTATTTT. The J gene is TRBJ2-3, the V gene TRBV2; the match to TRBD1 covers 8 bases. From germline, CDR1 is SNHLY and CDR2 FYNNEI. CDR3 length equals 14 residues. Trimming removed 9 bases from V and 0 bases from J; junction bases left unmatched: 5.